The sample holds a few counts of the clone carrying this T cell receptor beta chain. This entry belongs to a study of early T cells in non-severe SARS-CoV-2 infection. TCRdb re-analysed the 5' RACE reads in MiXCR, keeping a single row per CDR3 protein. The sample shows about 56,000 distinct CDR3 sequences, roughly 13% of them seen only once. Germline V gives CDR1 LNHDA, CDR2 SQIVND (reference sequence). The CDR3 totals 17 residues. Germline trimming cut 5 bases from V and 6 bases from J; bases unmatched to any gene: 16. The TCR originated in an adult who was a healthcare worker with PCR-confirmed SARS-CoV-2 infection or an uninfected control (not recorded which). Sequencing was performed on whole blood. This chain joins TRBV19 and TRBJ1-2, with 9 bases aligning to TRBD1. Written as DNA, the CDR3 is TGTGCCAGTAGTCCGGTGGCCCCCACAGGGGGCGCGAATGGCTACACCTTC. It yields the protein CASSPVAPTGGANGYTF. The full variable domain, completed using reference TRBV19 and TRBJ1-2, is DGGITQSPKYLFRKEGQNVTLSCEQNLNHDAMYWYRQDPGQGLRLIYYSQIVNDFQKGDIAEGYSVSREKKESFPLTVTSAQKNPTAFYLCASSPVAPTGGANGYTFGSGTRLTVV.